A single T cell receptor beta chain is shown here with its context. Trimming left V 1 base short and J 2 bases short, with 15 bases between. The CDR3 covers 16 residues. Germline CDR1 and CDR2: MGHRA and YSYEKL. The data were produced by immunoSEQ multiplex PCR, yet TCRdb's version contains in-frame clones alone and is incomplete. The data contain about 65,000 clones, around 90% of them singletons. This sample was included in a study of blood T cell repertoires in COVID-19. Overall study context: T cells, B-cell-depleted T cells, or PBMCs provided the cDNA or gDNA that served as material.

The V and J genes are TRBV4-1 and TRBJ2-7; tentatively, D is TRBD2 (6 bases). Input material: peripheral blood. The receptor comes from a man aged 55 to 69 with acute or convalescent COVID-19. For the CDR3, the DNA is TGCGCCAGCAGCCAAGGGAGCGCGGGGAGTCCCTACGAGCAGTACTTC. This codes for CASSQGSAGSPYEQYF.